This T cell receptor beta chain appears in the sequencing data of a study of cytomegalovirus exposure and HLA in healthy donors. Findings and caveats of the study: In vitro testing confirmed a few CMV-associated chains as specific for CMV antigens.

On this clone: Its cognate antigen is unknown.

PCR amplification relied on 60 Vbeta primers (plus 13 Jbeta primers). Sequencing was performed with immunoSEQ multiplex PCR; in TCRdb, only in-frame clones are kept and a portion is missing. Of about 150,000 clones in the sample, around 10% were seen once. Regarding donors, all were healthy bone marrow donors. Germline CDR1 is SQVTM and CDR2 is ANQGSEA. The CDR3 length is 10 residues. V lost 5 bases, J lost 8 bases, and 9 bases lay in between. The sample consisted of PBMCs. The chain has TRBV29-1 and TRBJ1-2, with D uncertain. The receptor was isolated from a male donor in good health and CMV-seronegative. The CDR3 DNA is TGCAGCGTTTTCGAGGGCGGCTACACCTTC. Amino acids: CSVFEGGYTF.